Each of the 27 T cell receptor beta chains below was sequenced from the same sample in a study of blood T cell repertoires in COVID-19. Sequencing used immunoSEQ multiplex PCR; TCRdb keeps in-frame clones, though not all of them. The sample lists about 200,000 clones, just under 85% occurring once. The sequenced material came from peripheral blood. The source is a human donor with acute or convalescent COVID-19. The donor label of this sample is uncertain.

V gene TRBV10-3 combines with J gene TRBJ2-2, with TRBD2 matching 8 bases. CDR3 length: 14 residues. Germline values: CDR1 ENHRY, CDR2 SYGVKD. The V segment lost 11 bases and the J segment 0 bases; nucleotides outside the gene matches: 5. The CDR3 loop reads CAAGGGSNTGELFF. CDR3 in DNA: TGTGCCGCGGGGGGCGGCTCGAACACCGGGGAGCTGTTTTTT.

The chain links TRBV27 to TRBJ1-6, with D maybe TRBD1 (5 bases). This CDR3 region has 17 residues. V was trimmed by 2 bases and J by 10 bases, leaving 21 bases between them. Looked up from germline, CDR1 is MNHEY and CDR2 is SMNVEV (reference sequence). For the CDR3, the DNA is TGTGCCAGCAGTTTAATTAGGGACGGCGGGGTTGGGTCACCCCTCCACTTT. As protein: CASSLIRDGGVGSPLHF.

This clone was counted between two and nine times. The V call is TRBV9, the J call TRBJ2-2; possible D gene TRBD2, 5 bases. The CDR3 consists of 16 residues. Germline V gene data show CDR1 as SGDLS and CDR2 as YYNGEE. V was shortened by 0 bases and J by 5 bases, with 14 bases between the two germline ends. CDR3 protein: CASSVVSAAGTGELFF. As DNA, the CDR3 is TGTGCCAGCAGCGTAGTCTCAGCGGCCGGAACCGGGGAGCTGTTTTTT.

The chain employs TRBV18 and TRBJ1-1; D gene unclear. CDR1 is KGHSH and CDR2 is LQKENI in the germline V gene. There are 15 residues in the CDR3. V dropped 1 base and J dropped 5 bases, with 14 bases sitting between them. CDR3 protein: CASSPLAGSGTEAFF. The CDR3 nucleotides are TGTGCCAGCTCACCACTCGCCGGCTCGGGGACTGAAGCTTTCTTT. The full variable domain, its missing parts supplied by reference TRBV18 and TRBJ1-1, is NAGVMQNPRHLVRRRGQEARLRCSPMKGHSHVYWYRQLPEEGLKFMVYLQKENIIDESGMPKERFSAEFPKEGPSILRIQQVVRGDSAAYFCASSPLAGSGTEAFFGQGTRLTVV.

The chain couples TRBV10-3 to TRBJ2-1, with TRBD1 identical over 9 bases. CDR1 is ENHRY and CDR2 is SYGVKD in the germline V gene. CDR3 size: 15 residues. J gave up 6 bases and V 4 bases, and 7 bases lay outside the gene matches. CDR3 sequence (DNA): TGTGCCATCAGTGGGGGGGGACAGGGAATCAATGAGCAGTTCTTC. This encodes CAISGGGQGINEQFF.

The rearrangement joins TRBV6-6 to TRBJ2-7; TRBD2 agrees at 8 bases. The CDR3 has 14 amino acids. CDR1 MNHNY and CDR2 SVGAGI come from the germline V gene (reference sequence). V trimming: 5 bases; J trimming: 4 bases; junction bases outside the gene matches: 7. This CDR3 is CASSPGTRQYEQYF. The DNA for the CDR3 is TGTGCCAGCAGTCCCGGGACTAGGCAATACGAGCAGTACTTC.

V usage is TRBV5-6 and J usage is TRBJ2-3, with unresolved D. Germline V CDR1 and CDR2: SGHDT, YYEEEE. This CDR3 has 16 residues. The V and J ends lost 2 bases and 3 bases respectively, with 16 bases between them. The CDR3 DNA follows: TGTGCCAGCAGCTTTTCCCAATTTCGCACAACAGATACGCAGTATTTT. Its protein is CASSFSQFRTTDTQYF.

This clone was detected once. This rearrangement joins TRBV19 to TRBJ2-1, with 8 bases identical to TRBD2. The CDR3 consists of 14 residues. The V segment lost 5 bases and the J segment 8 bases; nucleotides outside the gene matches: 8. From germline, CDR1 is LNHDA and CDR2 SQIVND (reference sequence). As DNA, the CDR3 is TGTGCCAGTAGTCCTCCGGGACTAGTTTATGAGCAGTTCTTC. It is translated as CASSPPGLVYEQFF. The variable domain in full, completed from reference TRBV19 and TRBJ2-1, reads DGGITQSPKYLFRKEGQNVTLSCEQNLNHDAMYWYRQDPGQGLRLIYYSQIVNDFQKGDIAEGYSVSREKKESFPLTVTSAQKNPTAFYLCASSPPGLVYEQFFGPGTRLTVL.

This clone was seen a few times. The J gene is TRBJ2-1, the V gene TRBV4-2, with TRBD2 matching over 10 bases. Trimming removed 0 bases from V and 9 bases from J; junction bases left unmatched: 5. Per the germline V gene, CDR1 is LGHNA and CDR2 is YNFKEQ. The CDR3 runs to 15 residues. Here the CDR3 DNA reads TGTGCCAGCAGCCAAGACCTAGCGGGAGTGGGTGAGCAGTTCTTC. Encoded protein: CASSQDLAGVGEQFF.

This chain links TRBV10-3 with TRBJ2-7; possibly TRBD1 for D (6 bases). V was shortened by 6 bases and J by 0 bases, with 15 bases between the two germline ends. The CDR3 covers 15 residues. The germline CDR1 and CDR2 sequences are ENHRY and SYGVKD. Here the CDR3 DNA reads TGTGCCATCAGCTACGACAGGCTAGGCTCCTACGAGCAGTACTTC. Translated: CAISYDRLGSYEQYF.

This chain connects TRBV5-1 to TRBJ2-1; 8 nucleotides line up with TRBD2. V lost 7 bases to trimming and J lost 7 bases; unmatched junction nucleotides: 10. The length of the CDR3 is 14 residues. Germline V gene sequence: CDR1 SGHRS, CDR2 YFSETQ. CDR3 loop: CASGWTKRENEQFF. The CDR3 DNA is TGCGCCAGCGGGTGGACTAAGCGGGAGAATGAGCAGTTCTTC.

V gene TRBV10-3 combines with J gene TRBJ1-2; maybe TRBD1 (5 bases). V was trimmed by 4 bases and J by 0 bases, leaving 9 bases between them. The CDR3 has 14 residues. CDR1 and CDR2 from the germline V gene are ENHRY and SYGVKD. CDR3 nucleotide sequence: TGTGCCATCAGTGTACAGGTTACTAACTATGGCTACACCTTC. Protein product: CAISVQVTNYGYTF.

This chain links TRBV5-1 with TRBJ2-1, with 7 bases fitting TRBD1. Germline assignment: CDR1 SGHRS and CDR2 YFSETQ. The CDR3 sequence is 12 residues long. The V segment lost 5 bases and the J segment 9 bases; nucleotides outside the gene matches: 5. In DNA, the CDR3 is TGCGCCAGCAGAGGACAGGTCGGTGAGCAGTTCTTC. It encodes CASRGQVGEQFF.

The V gene is TRBV30, the J gene TRBJ1-6; perhaps TRBD1 as D (5 bases). From germline, CDR1 is GTSNPN and CDR2 SVGIG (reference sequence). Trimming left V 4 bases short and J 3 bases short, with 13 bases between. The CDR3 is made up of 15 amino acids. CDR3 sequence reads: CAWTLSTVYNSPLHF. CDR3 bases: TGTGCCTGGACCTTGTCGACAGTCTATAATTCACCCCTCCACTTT.

The rearrangement joins TRBV7-2 to TRBJ2-7; D call uncertain. V was clipped by 7 bases and J by 1 base, with 5 bases between them. Germline V gene lookup returns CDR1 SGHTA and CDR2 FQGNSA. The CDR3 extends over 11 amino acids. This CDR3 is CASKLSYEQYF. In DNA, the CDR3 is TGTGCCAGCAAACTTTCCTACGAGCAGTACTTC.

The V and J genes are TRBV3-1 (or the pseudogene TRBV3-2) and TRBJ2-1; D gene ambiguous. This CDR3 spans 15 amino acids. Germline CDR1 and CDR2: LGHDT and YNNKEL (reference sequence). The V end lost 1 base, the J end lost 2 bases, and 9 bases lay between the germline ends. Here the CDR3 reads CASSQGITPYNEQFF. The DNA of the CDR3 is TGTGCCAGCAGCCAAGGTATTACTCCCTACAATGAGCAGTTCTTC.

V and J are TRBV4-1 and TRBJ1-1, with D possibly TRBD1 on 5 matching bases. Germline CDR1 MGHRA, CDR2 YSYEKL. V was trimmed by 0 bases and J by 1 base, leaving 12 bases between them. The CDR3 has 16 residues. CDR3 in amino acids: CASSQDRGTANTEAFF. Written as DNA, the CDR3 is TGCGCCAGCAGCCAAGATCGGGGGACGGCGAACACTGAAGCTTTCTTT.

The chain has TRBV2 and TRBJ1-6; 11 bases fit TRBD1. The CDR3 runs 15 residues. Unmatched junction bases numbered 4, after V lost 3 bases and J lost 9 bases. From germline, CDR1 is SNHLY and CDR2 FYNNEI. The CDR3 DNA reads TGTGCCAGCAGTGACACGGGACAGGGGGTTTCACCCCTCCACTTT. It translates to CASSDTGQGVSPLHF.

A remark on this clone: Other DNA sequences in this sample translate to the same CDR3. The V call is TRBV15, the J call TRBJ1-2, with D maybe TRBD1 (6 bases). Trimming shortened V by 0 bases and J by 4 bases, and 12 bases separated the two germline ends. The CDR3 runs to 15 residues. Germline V lookup: CDR1 LNHNV, CDR2 YYDKDF (reference sequence). CDR3 in amino acids: CATSRDSQGSYGYTF. CDR3 coding DNA: TGTGCCACCAGCAGAGATTCGCAGGGGTCCTATGGCTACACCTTC.

The chain carries TRBV19 and TRBJ2-2; the D is unclear. CDR3 length: 14 amino acids. Trimming stripped 5 bases from V and 4 bases from J, with 11 bases between. Germline-derived CDR1 and CDR2 are LNHDA and SQIVND (reference sequence). As DNA, the CDR3 is TGTGCCAGTAGTCAGGCTTCGAGCACCGGGGAGCTGTTTTTT. This codes for CASSQASSTGELFF.

V and J are TRBV5-1 and TRBJ2-7; no clear D gene. Germline CDR1 SGHRS, CDR2 YFSETQ. This CDR3 contains 13 residues. V was trimmed by 5 bases and J by 0 bases, leaving 9 bases between them. CDR3 protein: CASSQELSYEQYF. In DNA, the CDR3 is TGCGCCAGCAGTCAAGAACTCTCCTACGAGCAGTACTTC.

The chain recombines TRBV4-3 with TRBJ1-2; D unclear. Germline lookup yields CDR1 LGHNA and CDR2 YSLEER. Trimming cost V 1 base and J 4 bases, with 10 bases left between them. The CDR3 has 14 residues. CDR3 amino acids: CASSQVSGTYGYTF. The CDR3 DNA sequence: TGCGCCAGCAGCCAAGTATCAGGCACCTATGGCTACACCTTC.

This clone came up a few times. This specimen includes other DNA sequences encoding the same CDR3. The J gene is TRBJ2-7, the V gene TRBV10-2, with D unresolved. This CDR3 is built from 12 residues. The V and J ends lost 4 bases and 3 bases respectively, with 7 bases between them. Germline values: CDR1 WSHSY, CDR2 SAAADI. CDR3 in DNA: TGCGCCAGCAGTGGTAACAGCTACGAGCAGTACTTC. Protein product: CASSGNSYEQYF.

This sequence joins TRBV6-7 and TRBJ1-5; TRBD1 is a possible D gene (5 bases). TRBV6-7 carries the ORF label, with uncertain function. The ends were cut back, 6 bases at V and 7 bases at J, with 22 bases in the middle. The CDR3 length is 16 residues. The CDR3: CASRLTVDKETQPQHF. The CDR3 DNA is TGTGCCAGCAGACTCACCGTGGACAAGGAGACGCAGCCCCAGCATTTT.

This clone was recorded once. The gene calls are TRBV9 and TRBJ2-2; D unresolved. Germline V gene data show CDR1 as SGDLS and CDR2 as YYNGEE. The CDR3 has 15 amino acids. V lost 4 bases, J lost 0 bases, and 10 bases lay in between. CDR3 coding DNA: TGTGCCAGCAGCCCCCGACTCCCGAACACCGGGGAGCTGTTTTTT. Translation: CASSPRLPNTGELFF.

The CDR3 spells CASRSTSGRDYNEQFF. CDR3 nucleotides: TGTGCCAGCAGGTCGACTAGCGGGAGGGACTACAATGAGCAGTTCTTC. The rearrangement links TRBV28 to TRBJ2-1; 14 bases align to TRBD2. The CDR3 totals 16 residues. CDR1 MDHEN and CDR2 SYDVKM come from the germline V gene. J lost 3 bases, V lost 6 bases, and 4 bases had no gene match.

V is TRBV27 and J is TRBJ2-2; D uncertain. Trimming took 5 bases from V and 6 from J, leaving 10 bases between them. The CDR3 length is 13 residues. CDR1 MNHEY and CDR2 SMNVEV come from the germline V gene (reference sequence). The CDR3 reads CASSLRFPGELFF. CDR3 nucleotides: TGTGCCAGCAGTCTTAGATTCCCCGGGGAGCTGTTTTTT.